This T cell receptor beta chain derives from a study of vaccination and CD4 T cells after COVID-19. Study information: A CEFX pool, an HIV-1 Nef pool, or no peptide went to control cultures.

CDR3 length equals 14 residues. In germline, CDR1 is MNHNS, CDR2 SASEGT. Sequencing of cultured CD4+ T cell DNA used the Oncomine TCR Beta short-read assay. TCRdb analysed the PCR reads with MiXCR anew, one entry per CDR3 protein. The sample contains over 7,500 distinct CDR3 sequences, around 67% of which appear only once. As for this clonotype: Its antigen is still unknown. One junction end disagrees with the germline gene, perhaps due to a read error.

Treatment given: roughly ten-day PBMC culture with coronavirus spike peptide pools or control peptides (ViraFEST assay). The clonotype was recovered from a human donor who had recovered from COVID-19. The sequenced sample was CD4+ T cells from blood, cultured in vitro. The rearrangement joins TRBV6-1 to TRBJ2-5; D ambiguous. The CDR3 here is CASARGTTREAQYF. The CDR3 DNA follows: TGTGCCAGCGCCCGAGGCACAACAAGAGAGGCCCAGTACTTC.